The 9 T cell receptor beta chains presented below share a single source sample, sequenced in a study of prognosis after radiotherapy for stage I lung cancer. Two rounds of multiplex PCR amplified TCR beta CDR3 from genomic DNA. The first round of PCR was done with primers that matched each TRBV and TRBJ gene. TCRdb reanalysed the multiplex PCR reads using MiXCR and keeps one entry per CDR3 protein. The table lists around 13,000 distinct CDR3 sequences, 40% to 55% of them singletons, with 35% to 50% in the top ten. This sample comprised PBMCs, obtained before or after stereotactic body radiation therapy (not recorded which). These TCRs come from a donor aged 50 or older with non-small cell lung cancer.

This clonotype showed up many times. J is TRBJ1-1 and V is TRBV7-9; D gene unclear. Looked up from germline, CDR1 is SEHNR and CDR2 is FQNEAQ (reference sequence). The germline V and J ends were trimmed by 1 base and 1 base, with 7 bases remaining between them. CDR3 length equals 14 residues. This chain's CDR3 is CASSLVGKNTEAFF. The CDR3 DNA reads as TGTGCCAGCAGCTTAGTGGGGAAGAACACTGAAGCTTTCTTT. The variable domain in full, completed from reference TRBV7-9 and TRBJ1-1, reads DTGVSQNPRHKITKRGQNVTFRCDPISEHNRLYWYRQTLGQGPEFLTYFQNEAQLEKSRLLSDRFSAERPKGSFSTLEIQRTEQGDSAMYLCASSLVGKNTEAFFGQGTRLTVV.

This clonotype has a count of ten or more. J is TRBJ2-7 and V is TRBV5-1; 7 bases are a match to TRBD1. This CDR3 has 14 amino acids. Germline V gene lookup returns CDR1 SGHRS and CDR2 YFSETQ. J lost 3 bases, V lost 4 bases, and 7 bases had no gene match. In DNA, the CDR3 is TGCGCCAGCAGCCCCGGGACAGCCATCTACGAGCAGTACTTC. Protein product: CASSPGTAIYEQYF.

The chain links TRBV6-1 to TRBJ2-7; the match to TRBD2 covers 13 bases. The CDR3 totals 17 residues. Germline lookup yields CDR1 MNHNS and CDR2 SASEGT. With 6 bases clipped from V and 2 bases from J, the junction kept 10 bases outside the gene matches. For the CDR3, the DNA is TGTGCCAGCAGCCATGGGACTAGCGGGAATCGAGCCTACGAGCAGTACTTC. This sequence encodes CASSHGTSGNRAYEQYF.

In this sample, this clonotype turned up many times. V usage is TRBV28 and J usage is TRBJ1-2, with 11 bases matching TRBD1. The CDR3 length is 16 residues. Germline CDR1 is MDHEN and CDR2 is SYDVKM. With 6 bases clipped from V and 8 bases from J, the junction kept 14 bases outside the gene matches. CDR3 region: CASSPGGQGGIRGYTF. DNA of the CDR3: TGTGCCAGCAGCCCCGGGGGACAGGGGGGCATTAGGGGCTACACCTTC.

This clonotype was picked up many times. This chain joins TRBV2 and TRBJ2-7; no clear D. Per germline, CDR1 SNHLY and CDR2 FYNNEI. The ends were cut back, 4 bases at V and 3 bases at J, with 7 bases in the middle. CDR3 length: 12 amino acids. The CDR3 DNA reads TGTGCCAGCAGTGTAGGGATCTACGAGCAGTACTTC. It codes for CASSVGIYEQYF.

The rearrangement uses TRBV6-1 and TRBJ2-5, with 7 bases matching TRBD1. The J segment lost 5 bases and the V segment lost 5 bases, leaving 11 bases of the junction unmatched. This CDR3 has 15 residues. Germline-derived CDR1 and CDR2 are MNHNS and SASEGT. The DNA for the CDR3 is TGTGCCAGCAGTCAACTAGACAGGGCAGGCGAGACCCAGTACTTC. Translating gives CASSQLDRAGETQYF.

This clonotype turned up a few times. This likely stems from a read error, as it lies one base from a far larger clone. This CDR3 is CASSNSGTSGSWDEQFF. CDR3 sequence (DNA): TGTGCCAGCAGTAACTCCGGGACTAGCGGGAGTTGGGATGAGCAGTTCTTC. The chain links TRBV6-5 to TRBJ2-1, with TRBD2 identical over 14 bases. This CDR3 contains 17 residues. Germline CDR1 is MNHEY and CDR2 is SVGAGI.

This clonotype has a count of ten or more. V usage is TRBV19 and J usage is TRBJ2-2; D gene uncertain. This CDR3 has 14 residues. V lost 6 bases and J lost 1, with 9 bases in between. Looked up from germline, CDR1 is LNHDA and CDR2 is SQIVND (reference sequence). The CDR3 region has the DNA TGTGCCAGTAGCCTCCGCCAGAACACCGGGGAGCTGTTTTTT. It is translated as CASSLRQNTGELFF.

V is TRBV9 and J is TRBJ1-1, with D unresolved. This CDR3 has 13 residues. Germline assignment: CDR1 SGDLS and CDR2 YYNGEE. Trimming took off 3 bases at V and 0 bases at J, with 6 bases between the two ends. In DNA, the CDR3 is TGTGCCAGCAGCGAGACCTTGAACACTGAAGCTTTCTTT. Amino acid sequence: CASSETLNTEAFF. Looking up the rest from reference TRBV9 and TRBJ1-1 gives the full variable domain: DSGVTQTPKHLITATGQRVTLRCSPRSGDLSVYWYQQSLDQGLQFLIQYYNGEERAKGNILERFSAQQFPDLHSELNLSSLELGDSALYFCASSETLNTEAFFGQGTRLTVV.